One and the same sample provided the 16 T cell receptor beta chains below, sequenced in a study of blood T cell repertoires in COVID-19. TCRdb keeps only in-frame clones here, not all; method: immunoSEQ multiplex PCR. The table shows about 54,000 clones, with roughly 86% occurring only once. Sequencing input: peripheral blood. The receptors come from a middle-aged man with COVID-19, enrolled during active disease.

The chain joins TRBV5-1 to TRBJ1-4; TRBD1 is a possible D gene (5 bases). CDR1 is SGHRS and CDR2 is YFSETQ in the germline V gene. Trimming took off 4 bases at V and 0 bases at J, with 13 bases between the two ends. The CDR3 runs to 16 residues. CDR3 sequence: CASSNRPRSTNEKLFF. DNA of the CDR3: TGCGCCAGCAGCAACAGGCCTCGATCAACTAATGAAAAACTGTTTTTT.

This CDR3 is CASGGLAGRSQETQYF. The CDR3 nucleotides read TGTGCCAGCGGGGGACTAGCGGGGAGGTCACAAGAGACCCAGTACTTC. The gene calls are TRBV27 and TRBJ2-5; TRBD2 matches 13 bases. The CDR3 runs 16 residues. The germline CDR1 and CDR2 sequences are MNHEY and SMNVEV (reference sequence). Losses at the gene ends were 8 bases for V and 2 bases for J; bases not matched to a gene: 8.

The V gene is TRBV7-6, the J gene TRBJ2-1, with TRBD2 as a possible D gene (7 bases). The CDR3 length is 15 residues. CDR1 and CDR2 from the germline V gene are SGHVS and FNYEAQ. Trimming removed 4 bases from V and 12 bases from J, with 22 bases in between. The CDR3 loop reads CASSSGGLTRQRQFF. The CDR3, as DNA: TGTGCCAGCAGCTCCGGGGGGCTAACAAGACAGCGGCAGTTCTTC.

The chain uses TRBV10-3 and TRBJ2-7; 9 bases match TRBD1. CDR3 length: 17 amino acids. J gave up 5 bases and V 0 bases, and 11 bases lay outside the gene matches. Germline V gene lookup returns CDR1 ENHRY and CDR2 SYGVKD. The CDR3 protein is CAISESLVSGTGHEQYF. CDR3 coding DNA: TGTGCCATCAGTGAGTCGTTAGTGTCGGGGACAGGGCACGAGCAGTACTTC.

This chain links TRBV28 with TRBJ2-5, with TRBD1 matching 7 bases. V dropped 2 bases and J dropped 4; count of bases not matched to a gene: 4. This CDR3 comprises 14 residues. CDR1 is MDHEN, CDR2 SYDVKM, per germline. The CDR3 loop is CASSLPGQTETQYF. Written as DNA, the CDR3 is TGTGCCAGCAGTTTACCGGGACAGACAGAGACCCAGTACTTC.

The chain links TRBV27 to TRBJ1-6, with unresolved D. V gave up 6 bases and J gave up 5 bases, with 11 bases separating them. The CDR3 spans 14 residues. Germline loops: CDR1 MNHEY, CDR2 SMNVEV (reference sequence). CDR3 residues: CASRFREHNSPLHF. The CDR3, as DNA: TGTGCCAGCAGGTTCCGGGAGCATAATTCACCCCTCCACTTT.

This chain connects TRBV19 to TRBJ1-1, with D maybe TRBD1 (6 bases). This CDR3 comprises 14 residues. From germline, CDR1 is LNHDA and CDR2 SQIVND (reference sequence). The V end was cut by 5 bases, the J end by 1 base, with 11 bases between. This CDR3 reads CASSHRARNTEAFF. CDR3 nucleotide sequence: TGTGCCAGTAGTCACAGGGCACGGAACACTGAAGCTTTCTTT.

V gene TRBV5-1 combines with J gene TRBJ2-5; a possible D gene is TRBD1 (7 bases). Germline assignment: CDR1 SGHRS and CDR2 YFSETQ. The germline V and J ends were trimmed by 4 bases and 5 bases, with 21 bases remaining between them. The CDR3 totals 16 residues. The CDR3 region has the DNA TGCGCCAGCAGCAGGACCACAGGGGAGGCCGGGGAGACCCAGTACTTC. Translating gives CASSRTTGEAGETQYF.

The V and J genes are TRBV5-8 and TRBJ2-2; 8 positions match TRBD2. Trimming at V came to 3 bases and at J to 4 bases, leaving 5 bases not matched to a gene. Per germline, CDR1 SGHTS and CDR2 YDEGEE. The CDR3 covers 15 residues. CDR3 residues: CASSWGLVGTGELFF. CDR3 bases: TGTGCCAGCAGCTGGGGACTAGTAGGCACCGGGGAGCTGTTTTTT.

The chain has TRBV5-4 and TRBJ2-7, with TRBD1 as a possible D gene (6 bases). Germline V lookup: CDR1 SGHNT, CDR2 YYREEE (reference sequence). Trimming left V 0 bases short and J 1 base short, with 11 bases between. The CDR3 spans 15 residues. The CDR3, as DNA: TGTGCCAGCAGCTTGGGTACAGGGAATTCCTACGAGCAGTACTTC. It is translated as CASSLGTGNSYEQYF.

This chain joins TRBV6-5 and TRBJ2-3, with D maybe TRBD2 (6 bases). This CDR3 is built from 13 residues. CDR1 MNHEY and CDR2 SVGAGI come from the germline V gene. V lost 5 bases and J lost 6, with 12 bases in between. The CDR3: CASSLGRGDTQYF. CDR3 coding DNA: TGTGCCAGCAGTCTCGGACGGGGGGATACGCAGTATTTT.

V gene TRBV3-1 (or the pseudogene TRBV3-2) combines with J gene TRBJ2-7, with D perhaps TRBD2 (5 bases). Trimming took off 3 bases at V and 2 bases at J, with 5 bases between the two ends. Germline loops: CDR1 LGHDT, CDR2 YNNKEL (reference sequence). The CDR3 spans 12 residues. CDR3 in amino acids: CASSQRAYEQYF. In DNA form, the CDR3 reads TGTGCCAGCAGCCAGCGGGCCTACGAGCAGTACTTC.

The chain employs TRBV29-1 and TRBJ1-2; D gene unclear. Between the trimmed V and J ends, which lost 6 bases and 4 bases, there was a span of 12 bases. This CDR3 is 12 amino acids long. Germline assignment: CDR1 SQVTM and CDR2 ANQGSEA. Here the CDR3 DNA reads TGCAGCGTCGGGATTCCTTCCTATGGCTACACCTTC. Amino acids: CSVGIPSYGYTF. The entire variable domain, with the rest obtained from reference TRBV29-1 and TRBJ1-2, is as follows: SAVISQKPSRDICQRGTSLTIQCQVDSQVTMMFWYRQQPGQSLTLIATANQGSEATYESGFVIDKFPISRPNLTFSTLTVSNMSPEDSSIYLCSVGIPSYGYTFGSGTRLTVV.

The chain recombines TRBV3-1 (or the pseudogene TRBV3-2) with TRBJ2-7, with 7 bases identical to TRBD1. CDR3 size: 13 residues. Trimming cost V 4 bases and J 2 bases; bases outside gene matches: 2. Germline loops: CDR1 LGHDT, CDR2 YNNKEL (reference sequence). The CDR3 bases are TGTGCCAGCAGCCCAGGGACAGCCTACGAGCAGTACTTC. Translated, it gives CASSPGTAYEQYF.

V usage is TRBV28 and J usage is TRBJ2-2; tentatively, D is TRBD1 (5 bases). Germline V gene lookup returns CDR1 MDHEN and CDR2 SYDVKM. The CDR3 consists of 13 residues. V lost 5 bases to trimming and J lost 6 bases, with 10 bases between them. The CDR3 DNA is TGTGCCAGCAGTCTAGGGGTGCCCGGGGAGCTGTTTTTT. Amino acid sequence: CASSLGVPGELFF.

This chain links TRBV18 with TRBJ1-2; no clear D gene. Germline loops: CDR1 KGHSH, CDR2 LQKENI. The germline V and J ends were trimmed by 1 base and 0 bases, with 6 bases remaining between them. The CDR3 runs 14 residues. Written as DNA, the CDR3 is TGTGCCAGCTCACCACGGTCAGCTAACTATGGCTACACCTTC. This translates into CASSPRSANYGYTF.